The TCR beta chain under discussion was sequenced for a study of blood T cell repertoires in COVID-19. Study background: Spain, Italy and the United States supplied samples that represented acute and convalescent COVID-19.

Sequenced by immunoSEQ multiplex PCR; TCRdb stores in-frame clones only, minus some. The sample includes about 98,000 clones, around 80% of them seen just once. This clone was seen a single time. Specimen: peripheral blood. This TCR was recovered from a man between 60 and 75 years old with acute or convalescent COVID-19.

Written as DNA, the CDR3 is TGTGCCAGTAGTACCTGGACTAGCGGTACCGGGGAGCTGTTTTTT. Protein product: CASSTWTSGTGELFF. The chain joins TRBV19 to TRBJ2-2, with TRBD2 matching over 10 bases. V shed 4 bases, J shed 5 bases, and the junction held 4 bases outside the gene matches. Per germline, CDR1 LNHDA and CDR2 SQIVND (reference sequence). CDR3 length equals 15 residues.